This entry lists 19 T cell receptor beta chains sequenced from one sample in a study of vaccination effects on CD4 cells after COVID-19. No cognate antigen is known for these TCRs. Antigen-specific CD4+ T cells were first expanded with viral peptide pools by the ViraFEST assay and only then sequenced. Investigators separated out CD4+ T cells once around 10 days of culture had passed. Two doses of BNT162b2 or mRNA-1273 vaccine were administered to participants. The protocol was immunoSEQ multiplex PCR, while the TCRdb copy is restricted to in-frame clones and leaves out a portion. The repertoire holds some 30,000 clones, with approximately 68% as singletons. The sequences come from CD4+ T cells from PBMCs cultured with SARS-CoV-2 spike peptides, collected after COVID-19 vaccination. These receptors were taken from a human donor who received a COVID-19 vaccine.

The J gene is TRBJ1-5, the V gene TRBV5-4, with 8 nucleotides matching TRBD1. V was pared by 4 bases and J by 7 bases, with 13 bases of the junction left unmatched. Germline CDR1 SGHNT, CDR2 YYREEE (reference sequence). The CDR3 sequence is 16 residues long. CDR3 residues: CASSIDRGTGGQPQHF. CDR3 in DNA: TGTGCCAGCAGCATTGACAGGGGAACAGGGGGGCAGCCCCAGCATTTT.

J is TRBJ2-3 and V is TRBV7-9; no reliable D call. Trimming cost V 2 bases and J 10 bases, with 13 bases left between them. This CDR3 is 13 amino acids long. Germline loops: CDR1 SEHNR, CDR2 FQNEAQ (reference sequence). For the CDR3, the DNA is TGTGCCAGCAGCTTATCCACAGCTCTCTCGCAGTATTTT. Translation: CASSLSTALSQYF.

Here the CDR3 reads CASSLGQDVNNSPLHF. DNA of the CDR3: TGTGCCAGCAGCTTGGGGCAGGACGTCAATAATTCACCCCTCCACTTT. The rearrangement joins TRBV5-5 to TRBJ1-6; D call uncertain. Deletions cut 0 bases from V and 5 bases from J, with 12 bases between. CDR3 size: 16 residues. Germline lookup yields CDR1 SGHKS and CDR2 YYEKEE (reference sequence).

Written as DNA, the CDR3 is TGTGCCAGCAGCTTGGTGACTCAGGGGTTTTCACCCCTCCACTTT. Its protein is CASSLVTQGFSPLHF. The chain carries TRBV5-5 and TRBJ1-6; TRBD1 might be the D (6 bases). CDR1 SGHKS and CDR2 YYEKEE come from the germline V gene (reference sequence). CDR3 length equals 15 residues. V was clipped by 0 bases and J by 9 bases, with 13 bases between them.

The CDR3 sequence is CASSSGPGLAQETQYF. For the CDR3, the DNA is TGCGCCAGCAGCTCGGGACCTGGACTAGCTCAAGAGACCCAGTACTTC. This chain connects TRBV5-1 to TRBJ2-5; 8 bases agree with TRBD2. After removal of 3 bases from V and 2 bases from J, the junction contained 9 bases not matched to a gene. CDR3 length: 16 amino acids. The V gene's germline CDR1 is SGHRS and CDR2 YFSETQ.

This sequence joins TRBV5-1 and TRBJ2-7; either TRBD1 or TRBD2 may supply D (5 bases each). V lost 1 base and J 6 bases, leaving 17 bases between the germline ends. The germline V gene encodes CDR1 SGHRS and CDR2 YFSETQ. The CDR3 consists of 15 residues. The CDR3 DNA reads as TGCGCCAGCAGCTTGCGCACGGGACCGCCACCCGAGCAGTACTTC. Its protein is CASSLRTGPPPEQYF.

The CDR3 DNA reads as TGTGCCAGCAGCTTAGGAGGGGGGCTAAATAATTCACCCCTCCACTTT. Residues: CASSLGGGLNNSPLHF. The V gene is TRBV7-9, the J gene TRBJ1-6, with a tentative D call TRBD1 (6 bases). Germline CDR1 reads SEHNR; CDR2 reads FQNEAQ (reference sequence). Trimming removed 1 base from V and 5 bases from J, with 12 bases in between. The CDR3 loop spans 16 amino acids.

The CDR3 loop reads CATSRDRGSQETQYF. For the CDR3, the DNA is TGTGCCACCAGCAGAGACAGGGGATCCCAAGAGACCCAGTACTTC. The V and J genes are TRBV15 and TRBJ2-5; D might be TRBD1 (6 bases). Germline V lookup: CDR1 LNHNV, CDR2 YYDKDF (reference sequence). The CDR3 runs to 15 residues. V lost 0 bases to trimming and J lost 1 base, with 9 bases between them.

This clone was detected only a few times. This rearrangement joins TRBV12-5 to TRBJ2-5, with TRBD2 identical over 7 bases. The V gene end was trimmed by 0 bases and the J gene end by 2 bases; junction bases not matched to a gene: 9. This CDR3 region has 17 residues. Germline CDR1 and CDR2: LGHNT and FRNRAP. CDR3 region: CASGLVLGREGQETQYF. The CDR3 nucleotides are TGTGCTAGTGGTTTGGTACTAGGGAGGGAGGGACAAGAGACCCAGTACTTC.

This chain uses TRBV6-2 or TRBV6-3 with TRBJ2-7; the match to TRBD1 covers 7 bases. Germline V gene lookup returns CDR1 MNHEY and CDR2 SVGEGT. With 3 bases clipped from V and 0 bases from J, the junction kept 5 bases outside the gene matches. The CDR3 consists of 15 residues. The CDR3 loop is CASSYDDRASYEQYF. CDR3 nucleotide sequence: TGTGCCAGCAGTTATGACGACAGGGCCTCCTACGAGCAGTACTTC.

Written as DNA, the CDR3 is TGCGCCAGCAGCCCGGTGGCTAGCGGGGGTACCTACGAGCAGTACTTC. Protein: CASSPVASGGTYEQYF. The chain recombines TRBV5-1 with TRBJ2-7, with 10 bases identical to TRBD2. CDR1 and CDR2 (germline): SGHRS, YFSETQ. The CDR3 loop spans 16 amino acids. V trimming: 4 bases; J trimming: 2 bases; junction bases outside the gene matches: 9.

The chain recombines TRBV2 with TRBJ2-5; D is uncertain. V lost 7 bases and J lost 4, with 7 bases in between. Germline V gene data show CDR1 as SNHLY and CDR2 as FYNNEI. The CDR3 extends over 11 amino acids. The CDR3 is CASKAAETQYF. CDR3 nucleotide sequence: TGTGCCAGCAAGGCAGCAGAGACCCAGTACTTC.

The V gene is TRBV10-3, the J gene TRBJ1-6; D is unclear. Trimming removed 6 bases from V and 1 base from J, with 7 bases in between. Germline assignment: CDR1 ENHRY and CDR2 SYGVKD. The CDR3 totals 14 residues. As DNA, the CDR3 is TGTGCCATCAGCATCTCATCCTATAATTCACCCCTCCACTTT. This encodes CAISISSYNSPLHF.

J is TRBJ2-7 and V is TRBV29-1, with 11 bases that match TRBD1. CDR1 and CDR2 from the germline V gene are SQVTM and ANQGSEA. The CDR3 contains 16 residues. V shed 3 bases and J 6 bases; nucleotides not matched to a gene: 13. CDR3 amino acids: CSVDLSTGTGGSEQYF. DNA for the CDR3: TGCAGCGTTGATTTGAGTACCGGGACAGGGGGAAGCGAGCAGTACTTC.

This clone has at least ten counts. V and J are TRBV6-5 and TRBJ2-7; possibly TRBD2 for D (7 bases). Per germline, CDR1 MNHEY and CDR2 SVGAGI. Trimming left V 1 base short and J 7 bases short, with 20 bases between. The CDR3 extends over 16 amino acids. CDR3 residues: CASSYWAGDTRGEQYF. The CDR3 bases are TGTGCCAGCAGTTACTGGGCGGGGGACACGAGAGGAGAGCAGTACTTC.

This chain joins TRBV5-6 and TRBJ1-2, with a tentative D call TRBD1 (5 bases). CDR1 and CDR2 from the germline V gene are SGHDT and YYEEEE. CDR3 length equals 13 residues. V was shortened by 4 bases and J by 2 bases, with 9 bases between the two germline ends. The DNA of the CDR3 is TGTGCCAGCAGCCGAAGGACAAACTATGGCTACACCTTC. Its protein is CASSRRTNYGYTF.

V is TRBV4-1 and J is TRBJ1-4; TRBD1 agrees at 8 bases. The CDR3 runs 17 residues. Germline CDR1 and CDR2: MGHRA and YSYEKL. V trimming: 4 bases; J trimming: 7 bases; junction bases outside the gene matches: 14. The CDR3: CASSRGYDRGRVEKLFF. The CDR3 DNA reads TGCGCCAGCAGCCGAGGATATGACAGGGGAAGGGTTGAAAAACTGTTTTTT.

The rearrangement links TRBV6-5 to TRBJ2-1; 7 positions agree with TRBD1. Per germline, CDR1 MNHEY and CDR2 SVGAGI. The CDR3 length is 15 residues. Germline trimming cut 0 bases from V and 6 bases from J; bases unmatched to any gene: 5. CDR3 protein: CASSYSRGPTNEQFF. The CDR3 DNA reads TGTGCCAGCAGTTACTCGAGGGGGCCGACCAATGAGCAGTTCTTC.

The J gene is TRBJ2-2, the V gene TRBV5-5, with TRBD1 as a possible D gene (6 bases). V lost 1 base and J lost 2, with 18 bases in between. Germline CDR1 is SGHKS and CDR2 is YYEKEE (reference sequence). This CDR3 is built from 18 residues. CDR3 in amino acids: CASSLRTGIWENTGELFF. DNA for the CDR3: TGTGCCAGCAGCTTGAGAACAGGGATTTGGGAAAACACCGGGGAGCTGTTTTTT.